This TCR beta chain was captured in a study of monozygotic twins with inflammatory bowel disease. TCRdb derives one entry per CDR3 protein from the 5' RACE reads, leaving out DNA. Its clone listing holds roughly 90,000 distinct CDR3 sequences. Sequencing was carried out using blood. The TCR sequence derives from a human donor with ulcerative colitis or Crohn's disease, or a healthy co-twin of an affected twin (not recorded which).

CDR3: CAISEQGDHGYTF. The chain couples TRBV10-3 to TRBJ1-2; TCRdb's D gene call, TRBD1, goes unchecked for lack of DNA. Germline assignment: CDR1 ENHRY and CDR2 SYGVKD. The CDR3 has 13 residues.